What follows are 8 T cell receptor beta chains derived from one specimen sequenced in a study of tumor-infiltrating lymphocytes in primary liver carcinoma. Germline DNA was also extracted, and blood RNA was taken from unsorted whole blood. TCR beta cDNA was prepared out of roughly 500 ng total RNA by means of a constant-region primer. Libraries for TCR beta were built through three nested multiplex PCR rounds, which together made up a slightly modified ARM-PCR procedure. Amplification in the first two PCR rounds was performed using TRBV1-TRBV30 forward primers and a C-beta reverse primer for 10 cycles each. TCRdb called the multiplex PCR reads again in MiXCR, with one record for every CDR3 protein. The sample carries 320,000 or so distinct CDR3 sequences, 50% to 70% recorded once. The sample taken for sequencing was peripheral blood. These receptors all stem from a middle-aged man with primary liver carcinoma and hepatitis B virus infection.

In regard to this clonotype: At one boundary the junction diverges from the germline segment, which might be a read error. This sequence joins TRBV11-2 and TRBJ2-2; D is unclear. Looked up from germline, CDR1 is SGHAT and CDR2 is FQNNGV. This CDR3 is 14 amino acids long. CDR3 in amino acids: CASNLLSRAGELFF. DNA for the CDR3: TGTGCCAGCAACTTACTCTCTCGGGCCGGGGAGCTGTTTTTT.

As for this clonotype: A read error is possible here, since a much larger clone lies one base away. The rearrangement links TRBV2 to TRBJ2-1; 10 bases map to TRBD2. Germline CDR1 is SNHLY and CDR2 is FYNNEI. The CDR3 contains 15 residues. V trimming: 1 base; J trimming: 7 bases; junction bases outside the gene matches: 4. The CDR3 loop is CASSEGTSGRNEQFF. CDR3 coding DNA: TGTGCCAGCAGTGAAGGGACTAGCGGACGGAATGAGCAGTTCTTC. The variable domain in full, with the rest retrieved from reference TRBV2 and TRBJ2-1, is EPEVTQTPSHQVTQMGQEVILRCVPISNHLYFYWYRQILGQKVEFLVSFYNNEISEKSEIFDDQFSVERPDGSNFTLKIRSTKLEDSAMYFCASSEGTSGRNEQFFGPGTRLTVL.

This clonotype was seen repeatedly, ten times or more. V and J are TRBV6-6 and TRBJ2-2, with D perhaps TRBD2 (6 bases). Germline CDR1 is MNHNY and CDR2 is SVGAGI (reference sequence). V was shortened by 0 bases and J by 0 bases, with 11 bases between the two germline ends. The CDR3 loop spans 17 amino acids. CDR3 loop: CASSYSGGRANTGELFF. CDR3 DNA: TGTGCCAGCAGTTACTCGGGAGGACGCGCGAACACCGGGGAGCTGTTTTTT.

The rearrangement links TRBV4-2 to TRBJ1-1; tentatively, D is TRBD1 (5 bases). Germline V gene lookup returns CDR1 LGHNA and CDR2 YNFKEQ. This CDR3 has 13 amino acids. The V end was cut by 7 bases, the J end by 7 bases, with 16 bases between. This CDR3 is CASIYRTRFEAFF. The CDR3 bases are TGTGCCAGCATCTACCGGACAAGGTTTGAAGCTTTCTTT.

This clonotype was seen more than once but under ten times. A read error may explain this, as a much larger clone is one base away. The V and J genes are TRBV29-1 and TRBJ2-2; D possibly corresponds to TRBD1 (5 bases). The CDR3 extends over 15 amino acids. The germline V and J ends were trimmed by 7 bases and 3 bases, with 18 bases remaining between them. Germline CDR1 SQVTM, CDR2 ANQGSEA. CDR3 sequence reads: CSAGIGARYTGELFF. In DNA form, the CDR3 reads TGCAGCGCTGGGATTGGGGCAAGGTACACCGGGGAGCTGTTTTTT.

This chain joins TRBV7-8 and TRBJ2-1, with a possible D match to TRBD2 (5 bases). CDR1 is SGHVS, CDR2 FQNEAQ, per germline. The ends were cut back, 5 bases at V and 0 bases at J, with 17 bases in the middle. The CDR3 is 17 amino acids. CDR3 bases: TGTGCCAGCAGCCGAGCCCGCCGCGGGTACTCCTACAATGAGCAGTTCTTC. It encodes CASSRARRGYSYNEQFF.

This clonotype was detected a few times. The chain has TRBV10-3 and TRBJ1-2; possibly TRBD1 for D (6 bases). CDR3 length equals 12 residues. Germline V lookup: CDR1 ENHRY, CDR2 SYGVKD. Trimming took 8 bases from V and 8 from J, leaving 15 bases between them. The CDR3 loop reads CAIQGNRGGYTF. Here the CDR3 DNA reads TGTGCCATCCAGGGGAACCGGGGGGGCTACACCTTC.

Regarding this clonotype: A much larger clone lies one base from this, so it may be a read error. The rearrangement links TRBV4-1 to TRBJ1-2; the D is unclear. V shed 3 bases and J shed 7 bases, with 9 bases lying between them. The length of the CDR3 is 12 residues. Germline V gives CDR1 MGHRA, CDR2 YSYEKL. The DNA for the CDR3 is TGCGCCAGCAGCCAGACAAGTGGTGGCTACACCTTC. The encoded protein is CASSQTSGGYTF.